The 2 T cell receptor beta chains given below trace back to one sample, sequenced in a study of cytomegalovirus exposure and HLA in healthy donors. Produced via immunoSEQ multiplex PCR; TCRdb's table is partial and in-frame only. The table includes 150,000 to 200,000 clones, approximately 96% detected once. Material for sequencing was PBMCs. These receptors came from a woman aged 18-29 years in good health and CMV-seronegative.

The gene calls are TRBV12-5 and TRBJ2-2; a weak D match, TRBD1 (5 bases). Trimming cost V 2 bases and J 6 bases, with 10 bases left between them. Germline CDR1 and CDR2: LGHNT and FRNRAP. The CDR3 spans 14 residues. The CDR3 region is CASGLLGVAGELFF. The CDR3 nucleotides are TGTGCTAGTGGTTTGTTAGGGGTGGCCGGGGAGCTGTTTTTT.

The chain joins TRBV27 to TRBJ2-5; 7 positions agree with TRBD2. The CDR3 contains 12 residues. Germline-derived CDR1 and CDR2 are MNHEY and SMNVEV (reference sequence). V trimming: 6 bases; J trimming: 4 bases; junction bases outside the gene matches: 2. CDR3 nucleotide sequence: TGTGCCAGCAGGGGGAGGGTAGAGACCCAGTACTTC. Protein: CASRGRVETQYF.